This TCR beta chain was recorded in a study of regulatory T cells in long-lasting Graves disease. Germline V CDR1 and CDR2: PRHDT, FYEKMQ (reference sequence). This CDR3 contains 15 residues. V was clipped by 0 bases and J by 6 bases; unmatched bases: 6. Documented time point: newly diagnosed GD, antithyroid drugs for less than 3 months. TCR sequences were obtained from RNA taken from PBMCs. Patients were enrolled at an endocrinology department in Xi'an, China. In building TCR beta libraries, iRepertoire HTBI primers were used together with Arm-PCR of CDR3 regions. MiXCR, applied by TCRdb to the multiplex PCR reads, yields one record per CDR3 protein. The table records 390,000 or so distinct CDR3 sequences, over 9.5% of them present only once. The same data also went into a second study, on T cells in Graves' hyperthyroidism and ophthalmopathy.

Sample: peripheral blood mononuclear cells (PBMCs), taken at new diagnosis, from a patient treated with antithyroid drugs. This sequence originates from a young woman with Graves disease. The chain links TRBV13 to TRBJ1-2, with 8 bases lining up with TRBD1. In nucleotides, the CDR3 is TGTGCCAGCAGCTTAGGTCACGCGACAGGGGATGGCTACACCTTC. Amino acid sequence: CASSLGHATGDGYTF.